Here is one T cell receptor beta chain with its context. This entry comes from a study of cytomegalovirus exposure and HLA in healthy donors. In germline, CDR1 is SGHAT, CDR2 FQNNGV. V was cut by 6 bases and J by 5 bases, with 19 bases left in between. The CDR3 covers 15 residues. The study ran its PCR with 60 Vbeta and 13 Jbeta primers. TCRdb's table, derived via immunoSEQ multiplex PCR, lists solely in-frame clones and lacks some. The sample yields around 160,000 clones, roughly 77% seen once. The clonotype comes from a man aged 50-59 years in good health and CMV-seropositive. The rearrangement uses TRBV11-2 and TRBJ2-5; TRBD2 might be the D (6 bases). Sequencing was done on a sample of PBMCs. In nucleotides, the CDR3 is TGTGCCAGCAGTTCTCTTCCTCGGGACTTTGAGACCCAGTACTTC. Translated: CASSSLPRDFETQYF.